This TCR beta chain comes out of a study of blood T cell repertoires in COVID-19. Original processing methods: Scientists estimated how many nucleated cells there were by amplifying reference gene primers. Libraries were prepared by immunoSEQ multiplex PCR; TCRdb keeps only in-frame clonotypes and omits some of them. The D gene and trimming were derived from the DNA, and the V and J assignments and clone size from that table. Of roughly 240,000 clones in the sample, about nine tenths are singletons; the top ten hold 2% to 3%. This CDR3 is 12 amino acids long. Trimming cost V 4 bases and J 4 bases, with 7 bases left between them. Germline CDR1 and CDR2: SQVTM and ANQGSEA.

The chain couples TRBV29-1 to TRBJ2-2; D not certain. Sequenced sample: PBMCs or T cells enriched from blood (not recorded which). The clonotype was recovered from a woman between 40 and 55 years old with acute COVID-19. CDR3 protein: CSVVPTTGELFF. The CDR3 nucleotides are TGCAGCGTTGTTCCTACCACCGGGGAGCTGTTTTTT.